Below, 13 T cell receptor beta chains from the same sample are listed, as sequenced in a study of T cell changes during pregnancy in multiple sclerosis. Measured with immunoSEQ multiplex PCR; TCRdb has only the in-frame clones, and not every one. The sample shows 25,000 to 30,000 clones, roughly nine tenths of them seen only once. Sample: CD4+ T cells from peripheral blood mononuclear cells, taken in the first trimester of pregnancy. These receptors originate from a female donor with multiple sclerosis, enrolled in a pregnancy study.

This clone appeared a few times. The chain employs TRBV5-1 and TRBJ2-2, with D unresolved. The V end lost 0 bases, the J end lost 5 bases, and 8 bases lay between the germline ends. The germline V gene encodes CDR1 SGHRS and CDR2 YFSETQ. The length of the CDR3 is 14 residues. The CDR3: CASSLDYKTGELFF. The CDR3 DNA follows: TGCGCCAGCAGCTTGGATTATAAAACCGGGGAGCTGTTTTTT.

The V gene is TRBV5-1, the J gene TRBJ1-4, with TRBD1 matching over 8 bases. Trimming at V came to 3 bases and at J to 8 bases, leaving 9 bases not matched to a gene. Germline loops: CDR1 SGHRS, CDR2 YFSETQ. The CDR3 spans 15 residues. The CDR3, as DNA: TGCGCCAGCAGCTATGCCGGGACAGGCGAGGAAAAACTGTTTTTT. Translation gives CASSYAGTGEEKLFF.

In nucleotides, the CDR3 is TGTGCCAGCAGCGTAGAGGGGCAGGGAACAGCTTTCTTT. It translates to CASSVEGQGTAFF. This chain uses TRBV9 with TRBJ1-1, with D possibly being TRBD1 (5 bases). The CDR3 is made up of 13 amino acids. Trimming left V 0 bases short and J 10 bases short, with 13 bases between. Germline CDR1 is SGDLS and CDR2 is YYNGEE.

The chain couples TRBV10-1 to TRBJ1-1, with 7 bases lining up with TRBD1. V shed 3 bases and J 5 bases; nucleotides not matched to a gene: 9. The CDR3 has 15 residues. Per germline, CDR1 WNHNN and CDR2 SYGVQD (reference sequence). The CDR3 region has the DNA TGCGCCAGCAGTGACGGGACAGCCCGAAGGACTGAAGCTTTCTTT. Amino acid sequence: CASSDGTARRTEAFF.

The V call is TRBV7-2, the J call TRBJ2-3; D is unclear. Trimming pared 2 bases from V and 14 bases from J, leaving 17 bases between. The CDR3 has 13 residues. Germline assignment: CDR1 SGHTA and CDR2 FQGNSA. DNA of the CDR3: TGTGCCAGCAGCTTAACTTCGGAGAGGCGGCGGTATTTT. Translating gives CASSLTSERRRYF.

In this sample, this clone turned up once. This chain joins TRBV4-3 and TRBJ2-5, with TRBD1 matching 7 bases. This CDR3 is 13 amino acids long. V trimming: 5 bases; J trimming: 2 bases; junction bases outside the gene matches: 2. Germline V gene sequence: CDR1 LGHNA, CDR2 YSLEER. CDR3 sequence: CASSMGQQETQYF. The CDR3 DNA is TGCGCCAGCAGCATGGGACAGCAAGAGACCCAGTACTTC.

This clone was observed a handful of times. The rearrangement uses TRBV2 and TRBJ1-2, with no clear D. This CDR3 region has 12 residues. Per the germline V gene, CDR1 is SNHLY and CDR2 is FYNNEI. The V and J ends lost 7 bases and 8 bases respectively, with 14 bases between them. CDR3 protein: CASIQRHDGYTF. CDR3 coding DNA: TGTGCCAGCATCCAAAGACATGACGGCTACACCTTC.

This chain uses TRBV5-6 with TRBJ2-5; D is uncertain. Germline-derived CDR1 and CDR2 are SGHDT and YYEEEE. Deletions cut 4 bases from V and 5 bases from J, with 6 bases between. This CDR3 spans 11 amino acids. In DNA form, the CDR3 reads TGTGCCAGCAGCATCAGGGAGACCCAGTACTTC. Translation gives CASSIRETQYF.

This clone appeared a few times. The genes are TRBV10-2 and TRBJ2-3; 8 positions agree with TRBD2. CDR1 is WSHSY, CDR2 SAAADI, per germline. V lost 6 bases and J lost 3; bases outside the gene matches: 5. This CDR3 is built from 14 residues. The CDR3 nucleotides read TGCGCCAGCAGACGCGGGGGGTTTACAGATACGCAGTATTTT. Translation gives CASRRGGFTDTQYF.

In regard to this clone: The same CDR3 can be traced to other DNA sequences in this sample. The CDR3 sequence: CASSLGAGSDYGYTF. The DNA of the CDR3 is TGTGCCAGCAGCTTAGGGGCGGGGAGCGACTATGGCTACACCTTC. This rearrangement joins TRBV7-9 to TRBJ1-2; D gene uncertain. The germline V gene has CDR1 SEHNR and CDR2 FQNEAQ (reference sequence). CDR3 length equals 15 residues. V lost 1 base to trimming and J lost 3 bases, with 12 bases between them.

The rearrangement uses TRBV4-1 and TRBJ1-6; the D is unclear. Per the germline V gene, CDR1 is MGHRA and CDR2 is YSYEKL. V dropped 4 bases and J dropped 8 bases, with 15 bases sitting between them. The CDR3 loop spans 15 amino acids. In nucleotides, the CDR3 is TGCGCCAGCAGCCTAACCCCGGCTGACTATTCACCCCTCCACTTT. This encodes CASSLTPADYSPLHF.

This chain links TRBV5-4 with TRBJ2-5, with 7 nucleotides matching TRBD2. From germline, CDR1 is SGHNT and CDR2 YYREEE (reference sequence). CDR3 size: 13 residues. V shed 6 bases, J shed 4 bases, and the junction held 6 bases outside the gene matches. CDR3 DNA: TGTGCCAGCATGGGGGGGGGACGAGAGACCCAGTACTTC. Amino acids: CASMGGGRETQYF.

V and J are TRBV5-6 and TRBJ1-1; D is unclear. Trimming stripped 0 bases from V and 11 bases from J, with 11 bases between. Germline assignment: CDR1 SGHDT and CDR2 YYEEEE. The CDR3 runs to 12 residues. The CDR3 DNA reads TGTGCCAGCAGCTTGGTCGGGTGGGAGGCTTTCTTT. This sequence encodes CASSLVGWEAFF. Drawing the rest from reference TRBV5-6 and TRBJ1-1, the complete variable domain is DAGVTQSPTHLIKTRGQQVTLRCSPKSGHDTVSWYQQALGQGPQFIFQYYEEEERQRGNFPDRFSGHQFPNYSSELNVNALLLGDSALYLCASSLVGWEAFFGQGTRLTVV.